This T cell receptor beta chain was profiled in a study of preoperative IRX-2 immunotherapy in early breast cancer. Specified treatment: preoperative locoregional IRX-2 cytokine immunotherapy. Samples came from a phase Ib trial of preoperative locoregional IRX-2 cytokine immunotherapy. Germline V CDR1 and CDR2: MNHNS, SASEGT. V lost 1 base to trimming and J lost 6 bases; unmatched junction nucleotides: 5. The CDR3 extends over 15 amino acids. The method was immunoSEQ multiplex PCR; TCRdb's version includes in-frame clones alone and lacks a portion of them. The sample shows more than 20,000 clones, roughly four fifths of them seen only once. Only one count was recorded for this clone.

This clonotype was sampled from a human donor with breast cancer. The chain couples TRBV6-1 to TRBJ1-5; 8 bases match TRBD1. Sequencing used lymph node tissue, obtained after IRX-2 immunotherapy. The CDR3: CASSEVFGQGQPQHF. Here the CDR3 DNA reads TGTGCCAGCAGTGAAGTATTTGGACAGGGTCAGCCCCAGCATTTT.